This T cell receptor (beta chain) was profiled in a study of blood T cells in healthy people across ages. General study points: It was held that diversity estimates obtained from one million T cells represented underestimates.

The germline CDR1 and CDR2 sequences are LGHDT and YNNKEL (reference sequence). CDR3 length: 12 residues. About this clonotype: Its specificity is unknown. With a much larger clone just one base away, this may be a read error.

With a J-beta primer mix and a sample-barcoded 5' primer, a second PCR ran 7 to 11 cycles. Researchers report that a template-switch adaptor with 12 random nucleotides tagged each cDNA molecule. Via MiXCR, TCRdb re-called the 5' RACE reads, giving one row per CDR3 protein. The table has about 670,000 distinct CDR3 sequences, approximately 52% seen once. Donation came from healthy Caucasian individuals in Russia who were aged about 6 to 95. This rearrangement joins TRBV3-1 to TRBJ1-4; tentatively, D is TRBD1 (5 bases). This sequence was found in a woman older than 75 in good health. Input material: blood. Here the CDR3 reads CAGSPEGRRLFF. CDR3 sequence (DNA): TGTGCCGGCAGCCCCGAGGGACGAAGACTGTTTTTT.